What follows are 19 T cell receptor beta chains derived from one specimen sequenced in a study of blood T cell repertoires in COVID-19. TCRdb's table, derived via immunoSEQ multiplex PCR, lists solely in-frame clones and lacks some. The profile shows 250,000 to 300,000 clones, 70% to 90% of them singletons. Sequencing was done on a sample of PBMCs or T cells enriched from blood (not recorded which). The receptors were gathered from a woman aged 50 to 65 who had recovered from COVID-19.

CDR3 DNA: TGTGCCATCAGAGCCGGGACAGATGATCAGCCCCAGCATTTT. Amino acid sequence: CAIRAGTDDQPQHF. The chain combines TRBV10-3 with TRBJ1-5, with 7 positions matching TRBD1. Germline V CDR1 and CDR2: ENHRY, SYGVKD. CDR3 length: 14 residues. V shed 6 bases and J 5 bases; nucleotides not matched to a gene: 7.

This chain joins TRBV18 and TRBJ1-4, with 9 bases fitting TRBD1. The CDR3 runs 15 residues. Germline-derived CDR1 and CDR2 are KGHSH and LQKENI. The V and J ends lost 3 bases and 6 bases, in that order; junction bases with no gene match: 5. The CDR3 loop reads CASSPRTGVDEKLFF. The CDR3 region has the DNA TGTGCCAGCTCACCGAGGACAGGGGTTGATGAAAAACTGTTTTTT.

The chain carries TRBV28 and TRBJ1-2; weak D call: TRBD1 (5 bases). This CDR3 region has 16 residues. Between the trimmed V and J ends, which lost 2 bases and 0 bases, there was a span of 13 bases. The germline gives CDR1 MDHEN, CDR2 SYDVKM. In DNA form, the CDR3 reads TGTGCCAGCAGTTTAGCCCCGGGGGGAACTAACTATGGCTACACCTTC. Protein product: CASSLAPGGTNYGYTF.

The rearrangement links TRBV27 to TRBJ2-1; TRBD2 aligns across 14 bases. From germline, CDR1 is MNHEY and CDR2 SMNVEV (reference sequence). This CDR3 contains 17 residues. Trimming took 0 bases from V and 8 from J; bases not matched to a gene: 6. CDR3 amino acids: CASSLSKGLAGEDEQFF. For the CDR3, the DNA is TGTGCCAGCAGTTTATCAAAGGGACTAGCGGGAGAGGATGAGCAGTTCTTC.

In this sample, this clone turned up many times. This chain links TRBV3-1 (or the pseudogene TRBV3-2) with TRBJ1-2; TRBD1 aligns across 8 bases. V shed 6 bases, J shed 1 base, and the junction held 7 bases outside the gene matches. Germline V gene lookup returns CDR1 LGHDT and CDR2 YNNKEL (reference sequence). This CDR3 is 15 amino acids long. CDR3 nucleotide sequence: TGTGCCAGCAGTTACGGGACAGGAGTTAACTATGGCTACACCTTC. It specifies CASSYGTGVNYGYTF.

The J gene is TRBJ2-7, the V gene TRBV3-1 (or the pseudogene TRBV3-2); tentatively, D is TRBD1 (6 bases). CDR3 length equals 12 residues. Trimming stripped 6 bases from V and 5 bases from J, with 11 bases between. Per the germline V gene, CDR1 is LGHDT and CDR2 is YNNKEL (reference sequence). CDR3 loop: CASRNRVDEQYF. CDR3 DNA sequence: TGTGCCAGCAGAAACAGGGTCGACGAGCAGTACTTC.

The chain is built from TRBV10-3 and TRBJ1-1, with D perhaps matching TRBD1 (5 bases). Germline V gene lookup returns CDR1 ENHRY and CDR2 SYGVKD. The CDR3 has 15 residues. Trimming took 3 bases from V and 3 from J, leaving 14 bases between them. CDR3 in amino acids: CAISEGWGEDTEAFF. The CDR3 DNA follows: TGTGCCATCAGTGAAGGATGGGGCGAGGACACTGAAGCTTTCTTT.

The chain uses TRBV7-8 and TRBJ2-7; 9 nucleotides match TRBD2. This CDR3 has 19 residues. V lost 3 bases to trimming and J lost 4 bases; unmatched junction nucleotides: 19. The germline V gene encodes CDR1 SGHVS and CDR2 FQNEAQ. The CDR3 spells CASSFSGSEVLRGGYEQYF. Here the CDR3 DNA reads TGTGCCAGCAGCTTTAGCGGGAGTGAGGTACTTCGTGGGGGGTACGAGCAGTACTTC.

V and J are TRBV7-2 and TRBJ2-1, with TRBD2 matching 9 bases. The CDR3 contains 17 residues. Germline trimming cut 4 bases from V and 5 bases from J; bases unmatched to any gene: 12. From germline, CDR1 is SGHTA and CDR2 FQGNSA. The CDR3 DNA is TGTGCCAGCAGCTCTGGGTTGGCGGGAGGGTACCACAATGAGCAGTTCTTC. It yields the protein CASSSGLAGGYHNEQFF.

This clone was seen only once. The rearrangement uses TRBV28 and TRBJ1-4; D is unresolved. CDR1 and CDR2 (germline): MDHEN, SYDVKM. The CDR3 sequence is 14 residues long. Trimming shortened V by 3 bases and J by 7 bases, and 12 bases separated the two germline ends. CDR3 coding DNA: TGTGCCAGCAGTTTTTTTCTCTCGGGTGAAAAACTGTTTTTT. It is translated as CASSFFLSGEKLFF.

V gene TRBV5-8 combines with J gene TRBJ1-6, with unresolved D. Trimming pared 4 bases from V and 0 bases from J, leaving 14 bases between. From germline, CDR1 is SGHTS and CDR2 YDEGEE. The CDR3 contains 17 residues. As DNA, the CDR3 is TGTGCCAGCAGCGCGAGCAGGAGGAGCTCCTATAATTCACCCCTCCACTTT. Protein: CASSASRRSSYNSPLHF.

The V call is TRBV7-8, the J call TRBJ2-2; tentatively, D is TRBD2 (6 bases). CDR3 length: 18 residues. Germline CDR1 is SGHVS and CDR2 is FQNEAQ. Trimming stripped 1 base from V and 0 bases from J, with 15 bases between. CDR3 nucleotides: TGTGCCAGCAGCTTAGGGGGACGCGGGGACGCGAACACCGGGGAGCTGTTTTTT. Its protein product is CASSLGGRGDANTGELFF.

This chain joins TRBV24-1 and TRBJ2-3; 8 nucleotides line up with TRBD2. This CDR3 spans 15 amino acids. Unmatched junction bases numbered 4, after V lost 3 bases and J lost 3 bases. CDR1 and CDR2 (germline): KGHDR, SFDVKD. The CDR3 DNA is TGTGCCACCAGTGATCCGGGAGGGCTGACAGATACGCAGTATTTT. Its protein product is CATSDPGGLTDTQYF.

This clone has just a few counts. The chain recombines TRBV7-9 with TRBJ2-1; 7 positions agree with TRBD1. From germline, CDR1 is SEHNR and CDR2 FQNEAQ (reference sequence). The CDR3 has 13 amino acids. Germline trimming cut 8 bases from V and 5 bases from J; bases unmatched to any gene: 6. CDR3 in amino acids: CASARGGNNEQFF. CDR3 sequence (DNA): TGTGCCAGCGCGAGAGGGGGCAACAATGAGCAGTTCTTC.

The J gene is TRBJ1-2, the V gene TRBV11-2, with 10 nucleotides matching TRBD1. Looked up from germline, CDR1 is SGHAT and CDR2 is FQNNGV. The trim removed 5 bases at V and 2 bases at J, leaving 8 bases unmatched. The CDR3 extends over 16 amino acids. The CDR3 loop is CASSLGGTGANYGYTF. Here the CDR3 DNA reads TGTGCCAGCAGCCTAGGCGGGACAGGGGCCAACTATGGCTACACCTTC.

V and J are TRBV11-2 and TRBJ2-7; 9 bases match TRBD1. The junction had 12 bases not matched to a gene; V was cut back by 1 base and J by 5 bases. CDR3 size: 17 residues. CDR1 and CDR2 (germline): SGHAT, FQNNGV. The DNA for the CDR3 is TGTGCCAGCAGCTTAGCCTTCCGAAACAGGGGGCTCGACGAGCAGTACTTC. It codes for CASSLAFRNRGLDEQYF.

On this clone: This specimen includes other DNA sequences encoding the same CDR3. The chain has TRBV19 and TRBJ2-1; no clear D. CDR1 is LNHDA and CDR2 is SQIVND in the germline V gene (reference sequence). The V end was cut by 7 bases, the J end by 4 bases, with 5 bases between. This CDR3 has 11 amino acids. CDR3 region: CASTSYNEQFF. The CDR3 DNA sequence: TGTGCCAGTACGTCTTACAATGAGCAGTTCTTC.

This chain joins TRBV28 and TRBJ1-3; TRBD1 is a possible D gene (6 bases). Germline CDR1 is MDHEN and CDR2 is SYDVKM. V was clipped by 6 bases and J by 2 bases, with 17 bases between them. This CDR3 spans 16 amino acids. The CDR3 here is CASSRSGTLTGNTIYF. CDR3 DNA sequence: TGTGCCAGCAGCCGCTCCGGGACACTAACTGGAAACACCATATATTTT.

The chain links TRBV5-5 to TRBJ2-6, with D unresolved. The CDR3 is 15 amino acids. Trimming left V 0 bases short and J 1 base short, with 5 bases between. Germline V lookup: CDR1 SGHKS, CDR2 YYEKEE (reference sequence). CDR3 sequence: CASSLAGSGANVLTF. DNA of the CDR3: TGTGCCAGCAGCTTGGCCGGGTCTGGGGCCAACGTCCTGACTTTC.